The next 3 T cell receptor beta chains were all read from a single sample in a study of cytomegalovirus exposure and HLA in healthy donors. The PCR made use of 60 Vbeta and 13 Jbeta primers. Profiled with immunoSEQ multiplex PCR; TCRdb holds only in-frame clones, not every one. This repertoire shows 150,000 to 200,000 clones, 78% found once; its top ten account for approximately 3.1%. The sample comprised PBMCs. These receptors came from a woman aged 40-49 years in good health and CMV-seronegative.

CDR3: CASSLVTSNTEAFF. The CDR3 DNA reads TGCGCCAGCAGCTTGGTGACATCGAACACTGAAGCTTTCTTT. V usage is TRBV5-1 and J usage is TRBJ1-1; D ambiguous. The CDR3 is made up of 14 amino acids. The V end was cut by 0 bases, the J end by 1 base, with 7 bases between. Germline values: CDR1 SGHRS, CDR2 YFSETQ.

This clone was detected a few times. This sequence joins TRBV6-5 and TRBJ1-1; 12 nucleotides agree with TRBD1. V gave up 8 bases and J gave up 4 bases; unmatched junction bases: 8. The CDR3 length is 15 residues. Germline loops: CDR1 MNHEY, CDR2 SVGAGI. The CDR3 coding sequence is TGTGCCAGCCTCAGGGACAGGGGGCGAGGCACTGAAGCTTTCTTT. This translates into CASLRDRGRGTEAFF.

The chain employs TRBV6-6 and TRBJ1-3, with D unresolved. Trimming took off 8 bases at V and 2 bases at J, with 10 bases between the two ends. This CDR3 has 13 residues. Germline values: CDR1 MNHNY, CDR2 SVGAGI (reference sequence). CDR3: CASSLDTGNTIYF. CDR3 nucleotides: TGTGCCAGCTCCTTAGACACTGGAAACACCATATATTTT.